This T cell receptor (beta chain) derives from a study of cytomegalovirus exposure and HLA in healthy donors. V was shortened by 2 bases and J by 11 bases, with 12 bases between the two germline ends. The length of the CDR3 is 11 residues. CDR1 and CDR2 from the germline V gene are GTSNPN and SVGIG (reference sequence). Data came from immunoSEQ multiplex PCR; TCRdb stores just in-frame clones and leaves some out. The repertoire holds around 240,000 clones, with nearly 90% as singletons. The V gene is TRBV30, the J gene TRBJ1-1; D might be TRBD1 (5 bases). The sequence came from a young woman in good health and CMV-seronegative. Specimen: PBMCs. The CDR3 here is CAWSPGLEAFF. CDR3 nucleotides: TGTGCCTGGAGTCCGGGACTAGAGGCTTTCTTT.